This T cell receptor beta chain came from a study of blood T cell repertoires in COVID-19. Whole-study context: T cells, B-cell-depleted T cells, or PBMCs provided the cDNA or gDNA that served as material.

Produced via immunoSEQ multiplex PCR; TCRdb's table is partial and in-frame only. The sample has about 360,000 clones, less than 90% seen once. In germline, CDR1 is SGHAT, CDR2 FQNNGV. J lost 2 bases, V lost 8 bases, and 14 bases had no gene match. The CDR3 spans 17 residues. This TCR was recovered from a woman aged 55-70 years with COVID-19, enrolled during active disease. V gene TRBV11-2 combines with J gene TRBJ2-5; the match to TRBD2 covers 10 bases. Sequencing was carried out using peripheral blood. CDR3 coding DNA: TGTGCCAGCTTATCTAGCGGGGGACGCGGGGGGCAAGAGACCCAGTACTTC. As protein: CASLSSGGRGGQETQYF.